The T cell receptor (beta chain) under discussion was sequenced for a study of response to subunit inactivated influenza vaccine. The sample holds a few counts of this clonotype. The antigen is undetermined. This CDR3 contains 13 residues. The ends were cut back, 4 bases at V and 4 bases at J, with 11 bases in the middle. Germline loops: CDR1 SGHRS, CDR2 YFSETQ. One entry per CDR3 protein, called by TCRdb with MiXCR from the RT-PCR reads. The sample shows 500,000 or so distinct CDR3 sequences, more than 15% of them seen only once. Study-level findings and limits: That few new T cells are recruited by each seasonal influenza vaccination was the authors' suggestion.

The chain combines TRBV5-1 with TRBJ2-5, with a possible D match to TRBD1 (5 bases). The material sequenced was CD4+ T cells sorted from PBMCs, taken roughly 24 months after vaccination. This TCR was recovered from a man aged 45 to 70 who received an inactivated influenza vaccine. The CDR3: CASSKDTRETQYF. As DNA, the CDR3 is TGCGCCAGCAGCAAGGACACGCGAGAGACCCAGTACTTC.